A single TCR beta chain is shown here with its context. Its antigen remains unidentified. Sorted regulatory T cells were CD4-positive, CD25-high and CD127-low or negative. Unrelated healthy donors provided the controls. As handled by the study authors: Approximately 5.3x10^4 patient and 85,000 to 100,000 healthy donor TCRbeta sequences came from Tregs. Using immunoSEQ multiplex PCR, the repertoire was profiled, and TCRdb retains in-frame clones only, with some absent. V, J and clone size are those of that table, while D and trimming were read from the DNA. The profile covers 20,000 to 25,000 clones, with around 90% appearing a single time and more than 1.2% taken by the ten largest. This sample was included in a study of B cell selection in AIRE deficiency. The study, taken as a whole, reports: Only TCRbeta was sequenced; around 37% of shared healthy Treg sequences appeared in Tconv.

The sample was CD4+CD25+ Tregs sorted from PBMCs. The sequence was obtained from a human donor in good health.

The CDR3 loop reads CASSLSAYFYGYTF. In DNA, the CDR3 is TGTGCCAGCAGTCTCTCGGCTTACTTCTATGGCTACACCTTC. The chain has TRBV11-1 and TRBJ1-2; D not certain. CDR3 size: 14 residues. CDR1 and CDR2 from the germline V gene are SGHAT and FQDESV (reference sequence). The V gene lost 6 bases and the J gene lost 4 bases, with 15 bases spanning the gap.